These T cell receptor beta chains were read from a single sample in a study of CD8 T cells in ankylosing spondylitis. TCRdb ran MiXCR on the 5' RACE reads and lists one entry per CDR3 protein. In the table there are about 540,000 distinct CDR3 sequences, roughly 13% of which are singletons. Sequenced: blood, either unsorted or a sorted T cell fraction (not recorded which). The receptors come from a male donor with ankylosing spondylitis. The CDR3 runs from the conserved cysteine through the conserved F or W. Fields, in order: CDR3 DNA, CDR3 protein, V gene, D gene, J gene, clone size. A D gene is named only where the DNA matches it firmly. Part of the rows lack a size; the others show once, few, many or a class for expanded clones.

TGTGCCAGCACCAACCGGGGGGCGGGCAATCAGCCCCAGCATTTT,CASTNRGAGNQPQHF,TRBV6-1,NA,TRBJ1-5,NA
TGTGCCAGTAGTATTACTAGCGGGAGGAACACCGGGGAGCTGTTTTTT,CASSITSGRNTGELFF,TRBV19,TRBD2,TRBJ2-2,few
TGTGCCAGCAGCTTGCTAGCGCAAGCTTACAATGAGCAGTTCTTC,CASSLLAQAYNEQFF,TRBV11-2,NA,TRBJ2-1,few
TGCAGCGGCCTCCGGGACAGGGGCTACAATGAGCAGTTCTTC,CSGLRDRGYNEQFF,TRBV29-1,TRBD1,TRBJ2-1,many
TGCAGTGCTAGTTTCCTAGGGACAGATACGCAGTATTTT,CSASFLGTDTQYF,TRBV20-1,NA,TRBJ2-3,NA
TGTGCCAGCAGTGGGACTAGCGGGAATGAGCGGTTCTTC,CASSGTSGNERFF,TRBV6-2/TRBV6-3,TRBD2,TRBJ2-1,few
TGTGCCAGCAGCCCGAAAGGGGCGGTCGACGGTGAGCAGTTCTTC,CASSPKGAVDGEQFF,TRBV4-2,NA,TRBJ2-1,few
TGCGCCAGCAGCTTGGAAGGAACTAGCGGGAGTGAGCAGTTCTTC,CASSLEGTSGSEQFF,TRBV5-1,TRBD2,TRBJ2-1,NA
TGTGCCACCAAAGACGGGACCGGCACAGATACGCAGTATTTT,CATKDGTGTDTQYF,TRBV10-3,NA,TRBJ2-3,few
TGCGCCAGCAGCATGACTAGCGGGAGGCCCAACAACAATGAGCAGTTCTTC,CASSMTSGRPNNNEQFF,TRBV5-1,TRBD2,TRBJ2-1,few
TGTGCCAGCAGCCAAGTGCTTCAAGAGACCCAGTACTTC,CASSQVLQETQYF,TRBV3-1,NA,TRBJ2-5,NA
TGTGCCAGCAGTTACGGGGCAGGCAATCAGCCCCAGCATTTT,CASSYGAGNQPQHF,TRBV6-5,NA,TRBJ1-5,NA
TGTGCCAGCAGCCCCGGCCACGAGGGAAGCGAGCAGTACTTC,CASSPGHEGSEQYF,TRBV3-1,NA,TRBJ2-7,NA
TGTGCCAGCGGGTACGGCCCGGGAAACACCATATATTTT,CASGYGPGNTIYF,TRBV12-3/TRBV12-4,NA,TRBJ1-3,NA
TGTGCCAGCAGCCAAGATTTTCGGACTAGCGGGAAAGGCACCGGGGAGCTGTTTTTT,CASSQDFRTSGKGTGELFF,TRBV14,TRBD2,TRBJ2-2,few
TGCAGTGCCACAGGGGACCCAAATCAGCCCCAGCATTTT,CSATGDPNQPQHF,TRBV20-1,TRBD1,TRBJ1-5,NA
TGTGCCAGCAGTTACCAAAGTCTAGCATCCTACGAGCAGTACTTC,CASSYQSLASYEQYF,TRBV6-2/TRBV6-3,NA,TRBJ2-7,NA
TGTGCCAGCACCCCCGACACGGGAGGCTATGGCTACACCTTC,CASTPDTGGYGYTF,TRBV7-2,NA,TRBJ1-2,NA
TGTGCCAGCGGACAAGCCAAAAACATTCAGTACTTC,CASGQAKNIQYF,TRBV5-6,NA,TRBJ2-4,NA
TGTGCCAGCAGCCGACTACTAGCGGGAGGGCACGAGCAGTACTTC,CASSRLLAGGHEQYF,TRBV27,TRBD2,TRBJ2-7,few
TGTGCCACCAGTTCTATCAACGAGCAGTTCTTC,CATSSINEQFF,TRBV24-1,NA,TRBJ2-1,many
TGTGCCACCAGTGATTTAGTCCCCGGGGAGCTGTTTTTT,CATSDLVPGELFF,TRBV24-1,NA,TRBJ2-2,few
TGTGCCAGCAGTTTATTGGGACAGAGTTTCGATGAGCAGTTCTTC,CASSLLGQSFDEQFF,TRBV12-3/TRBV12-4,TRBD1,TRBJ2-1,few
TGTGCCAGCAGCCCAGAGTTAGGGACAGGCCTCTACGAGCAGTACTTC,CASSPELGTGLYEQYF,TRBV11-2,TRBD1,TRBJ2-7,few
TGCGCCAGCAGCCCTGGCGACAGTAGGTTCCACGAGCAGTACTTC,CASSPGDSRFHEQYF,TRBV5-1,NA,TRBJ2-7,few
TGCAGTGCTAGAGATCTTGATACGGGACAGGGGGCTTCGAGCCCCTACAATGAGCAGTTCTTC,CSARDLDTGQGASSPYNEQFF,TRBV20-1,TRBD1,TRBJ2-1,many
TGTGCCAGCAGCTCTGGCGGGAGAGGTGAGCAGTACTTC,CASSSGGRGEQYF,TRBV7-9,TRBD2,TRBJ2-7,few
TGTGCCAGAAGCCTTAGGACAACATACGAGCAGTACTTC,CARSLRTTYEQYF,TRBV2,NA,TRBJ2-7,NA
TGCGCCAGCTCCGAGGCCTGGAGCTCCTATAATTCACCCCTCCACTTT,CASSEAWSSYNSPLHF,TRBV5-1,NA,TRBJ1-6,few
TGCAGTGCTAGAAGTGGCGGGAGTCCCGGGAATGAGCAGTTCTTC,CSARSGGSPGNEQFF,TRBV20-1,TRBD2,TRBJ2-1,few
TGCGCCAGCAGCCAAGAGGGGAGCGGGACTTCCGGGGAGCTGTTTTTT,CASSQEGSGTSGELFF,TRBV4-1,TRBD2,TRBJ2-2,NA
TGTGCCAGCAGCGCGCTAGCGGGAGCCTACAATGAGCAGTTCTTC,CASSALAGAYNEQFF,TRBV7-9,TRBD2,TRBJ2-1,few
TGTGCCAGCAGCCAAGATACTAGCGGGAGCACATATACGCAGTATTTT,CASSQDTSGSTYTQYF,TRBV4-2,TRBD2,TRBJ2-3,few
TGTGCCAGCAGTGGTTTATCTGGAAACACCATATATTTT,CASSGLSGNTIYF,TRBV2,NA,TRBJ1-3,few
TGCAGTGCTGGAAAGACTAGCGGCCAAGAGACCCAGTACTTC,CSAGKTSGQETQYF,TRBV20-1,TRBD2,TRBJ2-5,NA
TGTGCCAGCAAGAAAGGACAGGCCACTGAAGCTTTCTTT,CASKKGQATEAFF,TRBV3-1,TRBD1,TRBJ1-1,NA
TGTGCCAGCAGTCAGGGGGTGGGGAATGAAAAACTGTTTTTT,CASSQGVGNEKLFF,TRBV6-1,TRBD1,TRBJ1-4,NA
TGCAGTGCCAGGAGGGTGGGGACAGATACGCAGTATTTT,CSARRVGTDTQYF,TRBV20-1,NA,TRBJ2-3,NA
TGTGCCAGCAGTTTGGGAAAAGCCAAAAACATTCAGTACTTC,CASSLGKAKNIQYF,TRBV12-3/TRBV12-4,NA,TRBJ2-4,few
TGTGCCAGCATTAACGGGAGGGCCCGGGATGAGCAGTTCTTC,CASINGRARDEQFF,TRBV27,TRBD2,TRBJ2-1,NA
TGTGCCAGCAGCACAACTAGCGGGAGGGGCACAGATACGCAGTATTTT,CASSTTSGRGTDTQYF,TRBV7-2,TRBD2,TRBJ2-3,NA
TGTGCCAGCAGCCAACAGGCGATCCAAGAGACCCAGTACTTC,CASSQQAIQETQYF,TRBV28,NA,TRBJ2-5,few
TGCAGTGCTAGTGGTTCTAGGAATGAGCAGTTCTTC,CSASGSRNEQFF,TRBV20-1,NA,TRBJ2-1,few
TGTGCCAGCAGCCAAAGGGAGAACACCGGGGAGCTGTTTTTT,CASSQRENTGELFF,TRBV3-1,NA,TRBJ2-2,NA
TGTGCCAGCAGCCACCCCGTAAGGGACGAGCAGTACTTC,CASSHPVRDEQYF,TRBV3-1,NA,TRBJ2-7,few
TGCGCCAGCAGCGCATCCGGGACAGGGTCCTATGGCTACACCTTC,CASSASGTGSYGYTF,TRBV5-1,TRBD1,TRBJ1-2,few
TGTGCCAGTAGTATTGGGACAGGGGGGATGTCTGAAGCTTTCTTT,CASSIGTGGMSEAFF,TRBV19,TRBD1,TRBJ1-1,NA
TGTGCCATCAGTGAAGGACAGACTGAAGCTTTCTTT,CAISEGQTEAFF,TRBV10-3,NA,TRBJ1-1,NA
TGTGCCAGCACCCCCGGGACTAGCGGGGCTTACAATGAGCAGTTCTTC,CASTPGTSGAYNEQFF,TRBV12-3/TRBV12-4,TRBD2,TRBJ2-1,many
TGCAGTGCTAATGGAAAGGGGGACTACAATGAGCAGTTCTTC,CSANGKGDYNEQFF,TRBV20-1,NA,TRBJ2-1,few
TGTGCCAGCAGTGCCACTTCGGGGGGAGGGGGAGGGGAGACCCAGTACTTC,CASSATSGGGGGETQYF,TRBV12-3/TRBV12-4,NA,TRBJ2-5,NA
TGCAGCGTTGACCCTGGGGGCACAGATACGCAGTATTTT,CSVDPGGTDTQYF,TRBV29-1,NA,TRBJ2-3,NA
TGCGCCAGCAGCAGGGGGGCTAGCGGGACAGCGGGCACAGATACGCAGTATTTT,CASSRGASGTAGTDTQYF,TRBV5-1,TRBD2,TRBJ2-3,NA
TGTGCCAGCAGTCCCGAACTGGTCCGAGTGAGAGATACGCAGTATTTT,CASSPELVRVRDTQYF,TRBV12-3/TRBV12-4,NA,TRBJ2-3,many
TGCGCCAGCAGCTTGGGGTACGCGCAGTATTTT,CASSLGYAQYF,TRBV5-1,NA,TRBJ2-3,many
TGTGCCAGCAGCTTCGCTGGGGCAACTAATGAAAAACTGTTTTTT,CASSFAGATNEKLFF,TRBV7-9,NA,TRBJ1-4,NA
TGTGCCATCAGTGGACAGGCCCAAGAGACCCAGTACTTC,CAISGQAQETQYF,TRBV10-3,NA,TRBJ2-5,few
TGTGCCAGCAGCCACAGACTAGCGGGAGCTAGCACAGATACGCAGTATTTT,CASSHRLAGASTDTQYF,TRBV7-2,TRBD2,TRBJ2-3,few
TGTGCCAGCACGACTAGCGGGTACAATGAGCAGTTCTTC,CASTTSGYNEQFF,TRBV12-3/TRBV12-4,TRBD2,TRBJ2-1,few
TGTGCCAGCAGTTACGGGCTAGCGGGAGGGCCGAGAGAGACCCAGTACTTC,CASSYGLAGGPRETQYF,TRBV6-2/TRBV6-3,TRBD2,TRBJ2-5,NA